The 24 T cell receptor beta chains presented below share a single source sample, sequenced in a study of cytomegalovirus exposure and HLA in healthy donors. Use of 60 Vbeta and 13 Jbeta primers characterized the PCR. Only in-frame clones appear in the TCRdb table, and some are missing; sequencing was by immunoSEQ multiplex PCR. The sample has some 100,000 clones; 70% to 80% are singletons. The material sequenced was PBMCs. The source is a male donor in good health and CMV-seropositive.

In DNA, the CDR3 is TGTGCCAGCAGCTTCCGGAGACTAGCGGGGGGACTCTGGTATACGCAGTATTTT. This translates into CASSFRRLAGGLWYTQYF. V gene TRBV7-2 combines with J gene TRBJ2-3, with 13 positions matching TRBD2. The CDR3 runs 18 residues. Per germline, CDR1 SGHTA and CDR2 FQGNSA. V trimming: 3 bases; J trimming: 7 bases; junction bases outside the gene matches: 13.

This clone turned up a few times. The chain recombines TRBV6-5 with TRBJ2-7; no clear D gene. Trimming left V 6 bases short and J 0 bases short, with 12 bases between. In germline, CDR1 is MNHEY, CDR2 SVGAGI. This CDR3 region has 14 residues. CDR3 sequence (DNA): TGTGCCAGCAGGCGTACGGTGAGCTCCTACGAGCAGTACTTC. This encodes CASRRTVSSYEQYF.

The chain links TRBV7-2 to TRBJ2-1; 13 positions match TRBD2. The ends lost 5 bases at V and 4 bases at J; junction bases unmatched: 5. CDR1 is SGHTA and CDR2 is FQGNSA in the germline V gene. This CDR3 spans 16 amino acids. CDR3 nucleotide sequence: TGTGCCAGCAGCCTGACTAGCGGGGGGCTTTACAATGAGCAGTTCTTC. Translated: CASSLTSGGLYNEQFF.

The rearrangement joins TRBV27 to TRBJ1-2; maybe TRBD1 (6 bases). CDR1 is MNHEY and CDR2 is SMNVEV in the germline V gene (reference sequence). The CDR3 consists of 13 residues. Trimming removed 5 bases from V and 4 bases from J, with 11 bases in between. The CDR3 here is CASSPGVRYGYTF. The CDR3, as DNA: TGTGCCAGCAGTCCAGGGGTACGCTATGGCTACACCTTC.

V and J are TRBV27 and TRBJ1-1; 7 bases fit TRBD1. J was trimmed by 6 bases and V by 0 bases; bases with no gene match: 7. Germline lookup yields CDR1 MNHEY and CDR2 SMNVEV (reference sequence). This CDR3 is 15 amino acids long. The CDR3 is CASSLSRTGAAEAFF. CDR3 bases: TGTGCCAGCAGTTTATCTCGGACAGGTGCGGCTGAAGCTTTCTTT.

The chain recombines TRBV7-2 with TRBJ2-1, with 13 bases lining up with TRBD2. The germline V gene has CDR1 SGHTA and CDR2 FQGNSA. V was clipped by 0 bases and J by 4 bases; unmatched bases: 3. The CDR3 is made up of 17 amino acids. The CDR3 DNA is TGTGCCAGCAGCTTAGCTGGGACTAGCGGGGTATACAATGAGCAGTTCTTC. Translated, it gives CASSLAGTSGVYNEQFF.

The chain uses TRBV5-1 and TRBJ2-1, with TRBD1 identical over 9 bases. The trim removed 6 bases at V and 3 bases at J, leaving 4 bases unmatched. The CDR3 runs 14 residues. Germline V gene lookup returns CDR1 SGHRS and CDR2 YFSETQ. The CDR3 DNA follows: TGCGCCAGCACGCCGGGACAGGGCTACAATGAGCAGTTCTTC. Translated, it gives CASTPGQGYNEQFF.

This clone was detected only a few times. Here the CDR3 DNA reads TGTGCCAGCTCACAGGGGGCGCAGGGCTCCTACGAGCAGTACTTC. Protein sequence: CASSQGAQGSYEQYF. The chain couples TRBV18 to TRBJ2-7; 7 bases align to TRBD1. Per the germline V gene, CDR1 is KGHSH and CDR2 is LQKENI. This CDR3 has 15 residues. The V and J ends lost 4 bases and 0 bases, in that order; junction bases with no gene match: 6.

The rearrangement links TRBV6-1 to TRBJ2-3, with D unresolved. CDR3 length: 13 residues. The V gene lost 4 bases and the J gene lost 8 bases, with 13 bases spanning the gap. Germline V gives CDR1 MNHNS, CDR2 SASEGT. The CDR3 protein is CASSVVAEATQYF. The CDR3 DNA sequence: TGTGCCAGCAGTGTTGTGGCAGAGGCTACGCAGTATTTT.

The chain is built from TRBV5-1 and TRBJ1-2; 8 nucleotides align to TRBD1. J was trimmed by 4 bases and V by 0 bases; bases with no gene match: 8. Germline CDR1 reads SGHRS; CDR2 reads YFSETQ. This CDR3 has 16 residues. Here the CDR3 DNA reads TGCGCCAGCAGCTTGGGCCCGCGACAGGGGCCCTATGGCTACACCTTC. It is translated as CASSLGPRQGPYGYTF.

The chain has TRBV7-2 and TRBJ1-6; D may be TRBD1 (6 bases). The length of the CDR3 is 15 residues. Germline V lookup: CDR1 SGHTA, CDR2 FQGNSA. V gave up 3 bases and J gave up 9 bases, with 15 bases separating them. The CDR3 loop is CASSLSEGVGSPLHF. CDR3 nucleotides: TGTGCCAGCAGCTTGAGTGAGGGGGTCGGTTCACCCCTCCACTTT.

For the CDR3, the DNA is TGTGCCAGCAGATATAGCGGGGGGGCGCGGGAGCAGTACTTC. Its protein is CASRYSGGAREQYF. The V and J genes are TRBV6-5 and TRBJ2-7, with TRBD2 identical over 11 bases. There are 14 residues in the CDR3. The germline V gene has CDR1 MNHEY and CDR2 SVGAGI. J gave up 7 bases and V 6 bases, and 8 bases lay outside the gene matches.

This clone was counted between two and nine times. The chain is built from TRBV12-5 and TRBJ2-5, with D maybe TRBD2 (6 bases). The ends were cut back, 6 bases at V and 5 bases at J, with 10 bases in the middle. This CDR3 region has 12 residues. Germline V gene sequence: CDR1 LGHNT, CDR2 FRNRAP. CDR3 sequence reads: CASGKAGETQYF. The CDR3, as DNA: TGTGCTAGTGGCAAGGCGGGGGAGACCCAGTACTTC.

V gene TRBV6-5 combines with J gene TRBJ1-2; perhaps TRBD1 as D (6 bases). CDR3 length equals 15 residues. The germline gives CDR1 MNHEY, CDR2 SVGAGI. Trimming stripped 5 bases from V and 2 bases from J, with 15 bases between. The CDR3: CASSRLPGDNYGYTF. The DNA of the CDR3 is TGTGCCAGCAGTCGCCTCCCAGGGGACAACTATGGCTACACCTTC.

The V call is TRBV2, the J call TRBJ1-5, with D unresolved. Germline V gene sequence: CDR1 SNHLY, CDR2 FYNNEI. The CDR3 is made up of 16 amino acids. Trimming took off 6 bases at V and 0 bases at J, with 15 bases between the two ends. CDR3 nucleotide sequence: TGTGCCAGCAGCGTTAGAGAAACTAATAGCAATCAGCCCCAGCATTTT. Translated, it gives CASSVRETNSNQPQHF.

The CDR3 spells CASSPTSGAGVYNEQFF. In DNA, the CDR3 is TGCGCCAGCAGCCCCACCTCGGGAGCGGGGGTTTACAATGAGCAGTTCTTC. The chain carries TRBV4-1 and TRBJ2-1; 8 bases are a match to TRBD2. This CDR3 is built from 17 residues. The V segment lost 4 bases and the J segment 4 bases; nucleotides outside the gene matches: 12. Looked up from germline, CDR1 is MGHRA and CDR2 is YSYEKL.

The V and J genes are TRBV13 and TRBJ2-5; 9 bases fit TRBD2. The CDR3 spans 16 residues. Germline V gene lookup returns CDR1 PRHDT and CDR2 FYEKMQ (reference sequence). J was trimmed by 5 bases and V by 5 bases; bases with no gene match: 12. CDR3 region: CASSPLVAGVGETQYF. In DNA form, the CDR3 reads TGTGCCAGCAGCCCCTTGGTAGCGGGGGTCGGGGAGACCCAGTACTTC.

This chain uses TRBV2 with TRBJ1-1; D ambiguous. The germline V gene has CDR1 SNHLY and CDR2 FYNNEI. Trimming shortened V by 5 bases and J by 3 bases, and 10 bases separated the two germline ends. The CDR3 length is 13 residues. The CDR3 region is CASSTERDTEAFF. The DNA of the CDR3 is TGTGCCAGCAGTACAGAGAGGGACACTGAAGCTTTCTTT.

Comments on this clone: At one boundary the junction diverges from the germline segment, which might be a read error. The J gene is TRBJ1-4, the V gene TRBV7-9; tentative D call: TRBD1 (5 bases). This CDR3 is built from 15 residues. CDR1 and CDR2 from the germline V gene are SEHNR and FQNEAQ (reference sequence). The CDR3 nucleotides read TGTGCCAGCGGCTTCCGCCAGGGAACTAATGAAAAACTGTTTTTT. As protein: CASGFRQGTNEKLFF.

This rearrangement joins TRBV2 to TRBJ1-5; a weak D match, TRBD1 (6 bases). This CDR3 is 15 amino acids long. Trimming left V 5 bases short and J 7 bases short, with 18 bases between. Per germline, CDR1 SNHLY and CDR2 FYNNEI. CDR3 region: CASSFQTGPQQPQHF. CDR3 nucleotides: TGTGCCAGCAGTTTTCAGACAGGACCCCAACAGCCCCAGCATTTT.

The chain recombines TRBV5-8 with TRBJ2-7, with 10 bases lining up with TRBD1. This CDR3 has 13 residues. After removal of 5 bases from V and 3 bases from J, the junction contained 2 bases not matched to a gene. The germline CDR1 and CDR2 sequences are SGHTS and YDEGEE. CDR3 amino acids: CASRTGGRYEQYF. The CDR3 coding sequence is TGTGCCAGCAGGACAGGGGGCCGCTACGAGCAGTACTTC. Based on the CDR3 plus reference TRBV5-8 and TRBJ2-7, the full variable domain is EAGVTQSPTHLIKTRGQQATLRCSPISGHTSVYWYQQALGLGLQFLLWYDEGEERNRGNFPPRFSGRQFPNYSSELNVNALELEDSALYLCASRTGGRYEQYFGPGTRLTVT.

The chain employs TRBV5-6 and TRBJ2-3; TRBD1 matches at 8 bases. From germline, CDR1 is SGHDT and CDR2 YYEEEE. The J segment lost 6 bases and the V segment lost 2 bases, leaving 8 bases of the junction unmatched. The CDR3 length is 15 residues. CDR3 residues: CASSFTTGAWDTQYF. CDR3 DNA sequence: TGTGCCAGCAGCTTCACGACAGGGGCTTGGGATACGCAGTATTTT.

This chain uses TRBV5-1 with TRBJ2-5; TRBD1 agrees at 8 bases. This CDR3 spans 15 amino acids. Germline V gives CDR1 SGHRS, CDR2 YFSETQ. Germline trimming cut 0 bases from V and 5 bases from J; bases unmatched to any gene: 6. CDR3 DNA sequence: TGCGCCAGCAGCTTGGAAGAGACAGGGGCGGAGACCCAGTACTTC. Translating it yields CASSLEETGAETQYF.

The V gene is TRBV28, the J gene TRBJ1-2, with 11 bases identical to TRBD1. This CDR3 region has 17 residues. V lost 6 bases and J lost 3; bases outside the gene matches: 12. Germline V gives CDR1 MDHEN, CDR2 SYDVKM. This CDR3 reads CASSPGQGAHQDYGYTF. The CDR3 bases are TGTGCCAGCAGCCCCGGACAGGGGGCGCATCAGGACTATGGCTACACCTTC.